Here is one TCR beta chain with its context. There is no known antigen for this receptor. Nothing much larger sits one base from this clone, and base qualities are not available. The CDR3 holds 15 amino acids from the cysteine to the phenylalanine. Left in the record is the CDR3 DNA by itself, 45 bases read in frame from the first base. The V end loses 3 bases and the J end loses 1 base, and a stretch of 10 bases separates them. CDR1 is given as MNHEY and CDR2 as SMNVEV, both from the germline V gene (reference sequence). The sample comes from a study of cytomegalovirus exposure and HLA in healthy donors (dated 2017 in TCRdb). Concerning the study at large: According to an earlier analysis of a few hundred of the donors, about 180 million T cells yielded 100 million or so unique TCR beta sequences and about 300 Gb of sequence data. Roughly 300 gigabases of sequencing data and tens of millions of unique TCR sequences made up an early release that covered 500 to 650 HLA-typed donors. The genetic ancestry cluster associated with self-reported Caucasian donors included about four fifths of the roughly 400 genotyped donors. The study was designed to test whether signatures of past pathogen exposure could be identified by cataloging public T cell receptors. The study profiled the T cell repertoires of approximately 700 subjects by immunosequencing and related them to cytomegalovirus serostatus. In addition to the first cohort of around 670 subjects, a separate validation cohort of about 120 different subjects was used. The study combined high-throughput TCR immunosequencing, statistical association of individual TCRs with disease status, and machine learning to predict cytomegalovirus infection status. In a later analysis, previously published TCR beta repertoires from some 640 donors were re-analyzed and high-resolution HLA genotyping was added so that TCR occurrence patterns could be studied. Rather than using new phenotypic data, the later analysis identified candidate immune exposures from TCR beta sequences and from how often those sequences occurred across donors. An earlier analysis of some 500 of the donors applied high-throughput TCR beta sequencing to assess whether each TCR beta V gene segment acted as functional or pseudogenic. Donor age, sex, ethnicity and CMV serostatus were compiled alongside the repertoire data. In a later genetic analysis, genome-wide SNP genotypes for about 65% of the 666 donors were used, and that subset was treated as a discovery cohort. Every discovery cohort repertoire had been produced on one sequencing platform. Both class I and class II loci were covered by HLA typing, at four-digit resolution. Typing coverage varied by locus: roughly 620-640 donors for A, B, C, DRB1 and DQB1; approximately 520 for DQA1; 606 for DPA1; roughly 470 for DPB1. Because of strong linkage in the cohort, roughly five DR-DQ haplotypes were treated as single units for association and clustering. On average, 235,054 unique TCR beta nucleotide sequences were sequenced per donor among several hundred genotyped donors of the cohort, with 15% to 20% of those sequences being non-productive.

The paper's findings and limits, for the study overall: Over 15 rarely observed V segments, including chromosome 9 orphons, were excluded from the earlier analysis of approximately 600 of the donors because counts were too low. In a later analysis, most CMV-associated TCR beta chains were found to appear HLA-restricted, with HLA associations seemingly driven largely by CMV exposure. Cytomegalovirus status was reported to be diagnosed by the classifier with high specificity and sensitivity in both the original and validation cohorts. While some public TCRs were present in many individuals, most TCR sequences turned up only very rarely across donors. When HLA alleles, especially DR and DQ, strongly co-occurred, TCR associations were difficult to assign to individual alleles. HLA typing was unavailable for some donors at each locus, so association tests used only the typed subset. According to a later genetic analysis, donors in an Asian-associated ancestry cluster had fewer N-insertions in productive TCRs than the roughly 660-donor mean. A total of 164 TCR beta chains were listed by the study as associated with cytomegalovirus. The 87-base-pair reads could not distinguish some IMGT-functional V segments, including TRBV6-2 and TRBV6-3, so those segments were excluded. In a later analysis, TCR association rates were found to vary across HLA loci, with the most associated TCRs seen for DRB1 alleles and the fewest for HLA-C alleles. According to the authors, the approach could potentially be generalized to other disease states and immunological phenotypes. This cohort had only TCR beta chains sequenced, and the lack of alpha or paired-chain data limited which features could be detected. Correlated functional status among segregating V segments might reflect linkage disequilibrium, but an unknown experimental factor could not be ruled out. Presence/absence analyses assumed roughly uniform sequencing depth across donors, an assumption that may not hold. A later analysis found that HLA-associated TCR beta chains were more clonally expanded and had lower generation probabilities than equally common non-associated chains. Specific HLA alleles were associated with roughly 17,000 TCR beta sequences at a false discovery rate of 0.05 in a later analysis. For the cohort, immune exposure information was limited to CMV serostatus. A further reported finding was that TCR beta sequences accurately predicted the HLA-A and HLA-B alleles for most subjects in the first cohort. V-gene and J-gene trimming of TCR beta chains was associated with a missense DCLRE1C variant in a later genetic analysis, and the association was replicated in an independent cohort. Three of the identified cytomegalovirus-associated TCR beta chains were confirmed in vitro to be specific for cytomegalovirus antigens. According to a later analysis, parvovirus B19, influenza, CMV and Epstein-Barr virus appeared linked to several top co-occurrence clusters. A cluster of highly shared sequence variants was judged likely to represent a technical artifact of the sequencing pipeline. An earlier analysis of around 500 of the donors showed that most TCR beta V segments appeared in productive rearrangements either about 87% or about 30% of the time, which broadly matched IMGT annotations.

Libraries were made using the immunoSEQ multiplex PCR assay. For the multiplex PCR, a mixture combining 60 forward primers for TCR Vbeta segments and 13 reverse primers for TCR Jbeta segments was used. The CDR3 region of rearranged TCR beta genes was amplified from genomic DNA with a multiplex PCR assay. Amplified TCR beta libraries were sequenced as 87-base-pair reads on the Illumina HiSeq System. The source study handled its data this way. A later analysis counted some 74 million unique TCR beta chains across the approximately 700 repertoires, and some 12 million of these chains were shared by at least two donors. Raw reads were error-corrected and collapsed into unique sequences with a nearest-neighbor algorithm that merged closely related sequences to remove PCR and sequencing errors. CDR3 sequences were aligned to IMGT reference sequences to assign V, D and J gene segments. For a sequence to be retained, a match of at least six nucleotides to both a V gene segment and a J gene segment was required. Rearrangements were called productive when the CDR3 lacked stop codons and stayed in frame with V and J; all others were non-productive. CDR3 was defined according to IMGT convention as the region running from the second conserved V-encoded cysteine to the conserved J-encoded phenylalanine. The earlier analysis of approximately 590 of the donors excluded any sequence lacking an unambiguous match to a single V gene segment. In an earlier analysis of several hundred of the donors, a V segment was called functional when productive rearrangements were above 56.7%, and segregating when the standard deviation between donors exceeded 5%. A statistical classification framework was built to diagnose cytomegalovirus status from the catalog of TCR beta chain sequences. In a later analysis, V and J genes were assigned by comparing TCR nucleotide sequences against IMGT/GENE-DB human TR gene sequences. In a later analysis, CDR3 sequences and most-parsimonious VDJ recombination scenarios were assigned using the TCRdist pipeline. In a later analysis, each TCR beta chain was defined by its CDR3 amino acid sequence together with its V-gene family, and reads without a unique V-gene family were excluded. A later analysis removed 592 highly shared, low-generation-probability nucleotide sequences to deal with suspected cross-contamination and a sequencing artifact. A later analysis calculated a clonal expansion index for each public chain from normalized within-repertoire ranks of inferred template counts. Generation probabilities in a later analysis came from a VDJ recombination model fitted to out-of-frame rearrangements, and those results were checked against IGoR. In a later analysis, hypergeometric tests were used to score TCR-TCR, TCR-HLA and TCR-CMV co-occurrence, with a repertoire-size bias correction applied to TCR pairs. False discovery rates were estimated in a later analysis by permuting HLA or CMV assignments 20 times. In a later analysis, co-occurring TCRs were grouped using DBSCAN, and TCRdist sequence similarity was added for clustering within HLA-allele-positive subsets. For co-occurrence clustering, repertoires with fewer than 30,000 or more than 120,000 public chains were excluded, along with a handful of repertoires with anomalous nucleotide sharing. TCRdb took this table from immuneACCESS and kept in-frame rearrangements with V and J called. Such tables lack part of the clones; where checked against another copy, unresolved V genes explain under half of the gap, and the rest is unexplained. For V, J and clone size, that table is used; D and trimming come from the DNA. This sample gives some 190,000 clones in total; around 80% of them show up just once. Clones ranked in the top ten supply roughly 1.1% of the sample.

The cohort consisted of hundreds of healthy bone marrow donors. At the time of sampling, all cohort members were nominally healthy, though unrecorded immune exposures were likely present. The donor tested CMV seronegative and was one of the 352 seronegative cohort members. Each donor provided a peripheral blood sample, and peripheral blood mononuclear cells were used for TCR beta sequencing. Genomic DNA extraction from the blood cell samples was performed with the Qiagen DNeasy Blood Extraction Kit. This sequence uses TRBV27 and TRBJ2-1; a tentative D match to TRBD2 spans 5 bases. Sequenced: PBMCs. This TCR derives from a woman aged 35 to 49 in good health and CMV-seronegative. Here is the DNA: TGTGCCAGCAGTTTGGGAGCGTCTTCCTACAATGAGCAGTTCTTC. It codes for CASSLGASSYNEQFF.